This T cell receptor beta chain originates from a study of cytomegalovirus exposure and HLA in healthy donors. Study results and caveats: Researchers counted roughly 150 TCR beta chains as cytomegalovirus-associated. The dataset shows that most TCR sequences were rare, while some public TCRs occurred in many donors. A later analysis found first-cohort TCR clusters tended to co-occur in the approximately 120 validation repertoires.

Note on this clone: As yet, its antigen is unknown.

The CDR3 totals 15 residues. Germline V gene data show CDR1 as MNHNS and CDR2 as SASEGT. The germline V and J ends were trimmed by 8 bases and 6 bases, with 23 bases remaining between them. Clones were sequenced by immunoSEQ multiplex PCR, and TCRdb holds only the in-frame ones, with some missing. The sample holds tens of thousands of clones, 85% to 95% seen once. What was sequenced was PBMCs. The receptor's source is a man between 18 and 29 years old in good health and CMV-seronegative. The chain employs TRBV6-1 and TRBJ2-7; D perhaps matches TRBD1 (6 bases). CDR3 in DNA: TGTGCCAGCTGTCGTGTCACAGGGCCCCTAGGCGAGCAGTACTTC. It is translated as CASCRVTGPLGEQYF.